This TCR beta chain was retrieved from a study of T cell repertoires in cytomegalovirus infection. Background on the study: Both a matching HLA type and CMV infection were indicated by public TCR beta signatures.

General study results and limits: Cumulated frequencies of public TCR beta families served to identify carriers of CMV plus the relevant HLA. The ex vivo response was dominated by HLA-C-restricted CMV-specific TCR beta clonotypes.

TCRdb reprocessed the reads via MiXCR and lists one record per CDR3 protein. The sample carries some 71,000 distinct CDR3 sequences, under 30% recorded once. This clonotype was seen at least ten times. The antigen is not known. This clonotype was sampled from a human donor in good health (CMV status not recorded). Some clones in this sample may be carry-over from other donors' samples. Sequenced here: CD8+ T cells from cultured PBMCs, sampled from culture after CMV antigen stimulation.

CDR3 in amino acids: CASSEGRSGELFF. CDR3 in DNA: TGTGCCAGCAGTGAGGGCCGGTCCGGGGAGCTGTTTTTT. The V call is TRBV2, the J call TRBJ2-2; the D is unclear. Germline CDR1 SNHLY, CDR2 FYNNEI. The V gene lost 3 bases and the J gene lost 6 bases, with 8 bases spanning the gap. The CDR3 consists of 13 residues.